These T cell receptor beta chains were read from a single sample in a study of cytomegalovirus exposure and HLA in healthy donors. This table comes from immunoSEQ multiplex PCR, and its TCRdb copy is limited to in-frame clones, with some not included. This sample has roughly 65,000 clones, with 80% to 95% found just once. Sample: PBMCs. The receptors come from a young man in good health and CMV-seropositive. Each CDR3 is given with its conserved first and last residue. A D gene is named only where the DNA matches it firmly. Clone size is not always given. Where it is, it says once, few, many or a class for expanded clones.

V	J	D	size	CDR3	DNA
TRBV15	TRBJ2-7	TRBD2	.	CATSRETGTGGDEQYF	TGTGCCACCAGCAGAGAAACCGGGACCGGGGGGGACGAGCAGTACTTC
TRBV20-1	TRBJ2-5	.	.	CSAVSETQYF	TGCAGTGCTGTCTCAGAGACCCAGTACTTC
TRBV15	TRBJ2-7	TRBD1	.	CATSKNRGYEQYF	TGTGCCACCAGCAAAAACAGGGGTTACGAGCAGTACTTC
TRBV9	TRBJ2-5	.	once	CASSVENQAAQETQYF	TGTGCCAGCAGCGTAGAAAATCAGGCAGCACAAGAGACCCAGTACTTC
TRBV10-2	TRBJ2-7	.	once	CASSDYSYDEQYF	TGCGCCAGCAGTGATTACAGCTACGATGAGCAGTACTTC
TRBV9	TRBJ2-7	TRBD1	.	CASSPQTGGEQYF	TGTGCCAGCAGCCCTCAAACAGGGGGCGAGCAGTACTTC
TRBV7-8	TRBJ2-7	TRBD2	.	CASSRRLADYEQYF	TGTGCCAGCAGCAGACGGCTAGCGGACTACGAGCAGTACTTC
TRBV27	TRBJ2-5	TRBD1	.	CASSFSGTGIGETQYF	TGTGCCAGCAGTTTCTCCGGGACAGGGATCGGAGAGACCCAGTACTTC
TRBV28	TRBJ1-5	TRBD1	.	CASSPPGQGAFSNQPQHF	TGTGCCAGCAGTCCTCCGGGACAGGGGGCTTTCTCTAATCAGCCCCAGCATTTT
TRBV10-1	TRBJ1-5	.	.	CASRRPQHF	TGCGCCAGCCGGAGGCCCCAGCATTTT
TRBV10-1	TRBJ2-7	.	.	CASSVGPRGDEQYF	TGCGCCAGCAGCGTCGGCCCGCGGGGTGACGAGCAGTACTTC
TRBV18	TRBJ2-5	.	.	CASSPIVRGGEETQYF	TGTGCCAGCTCACCCATCGTTAGAGGGGGAGAAGAGACCCAGTACTTC
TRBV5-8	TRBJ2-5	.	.	CASSPGLETQYF	TGTGCCAGCAGCCCGGGTCTAGAGACCCAGTACTTC
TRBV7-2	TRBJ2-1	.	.	CASSLSGVVEQFF	TGTGCCAGCAGCTTATCCGGGGTTGTTGAGCAGTTCTTC
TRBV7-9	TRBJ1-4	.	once	CASSAFKGSRVKLFF	TGTGCCAGCAGCGCGTTCAAGGGGTCCCGCGTAAAACTGTTTTTT
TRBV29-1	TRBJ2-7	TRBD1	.	CSVRTGPYEQYF	TGCAGCGTACGGACAGGCCCCTACGAGCAGTACTTC
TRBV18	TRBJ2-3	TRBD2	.	CASSPIAGALTDTQYF	TGTGCCAGCTCACCAATCGCGGGAGCATTAACAGATACGCAGTATTTT
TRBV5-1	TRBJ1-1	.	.	CASSYSTEAFF	TGCGCCAGCAGCTATAGCACTGAAGCTTTCTTT
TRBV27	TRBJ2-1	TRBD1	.	CASANFPGTGVNYNEQFF	TGTGCCAGCGCGAACTTTCCCGGGACAGGGGTTAACTACAATGAGCAGTTCTTC
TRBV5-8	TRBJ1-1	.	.	CASSFRAWDTEAFF	TGTGCCAGCAGCTTCAGGGCGTGGGACACTGAAGCTTTCTTT
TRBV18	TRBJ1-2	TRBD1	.	CASSGQNLPNGYTF	TGTGCCAGCTCGGGACAGAACTTACCGAATGGCTACACCTTC
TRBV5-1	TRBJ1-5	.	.	CASSRDGGISNQPQHF	TGCGCCAGCAGCCGAGACGGGGGGATTAGCAATCAGCCCCAGCATTTT
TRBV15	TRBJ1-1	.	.	CATRAKPGHRELNTEAFF	TGTGCCACCAGAGCCAAACCGGGTCACCGCGAACTTAACACTGAAGCTTTCTTT
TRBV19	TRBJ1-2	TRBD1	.	CASSIGQGRNYGYTF	TGTGCCAGTAGTATAGGACAGGGGAGAAACTATGGCTACACCTTC
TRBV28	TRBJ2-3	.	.	CAIGGPRTDTQYF	TGTGCCATCGGAGGCCCGAGGACAGATACGCAGTATTTT
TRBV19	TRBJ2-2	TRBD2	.	CATQLAGGGELFF	TGTGCCACCCAACTAGCGGGAGGCGGGGAGCTGTTTTTT
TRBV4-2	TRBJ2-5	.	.	CASSQVGPDIDGETQYF	TGTGCCAGCAGCCAAGTCGGCCCGGACATCGACGGAGAGACCCAGTACTTC
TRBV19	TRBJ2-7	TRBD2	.	CASTHGTSGRYEQYF	TGTGCCAGTACCCACGGGACTAGCGGTCGCTACGAGCAGTACTTC
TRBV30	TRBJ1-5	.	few	CAWRVGDQPQHF	TGTGCCTGGAGGGTAGGAGATCAGCCCCAGCATTTT
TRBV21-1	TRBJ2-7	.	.	CATHPRLAGFTSYEQYF	TGTGCCACCCACCCCCGACTAGCGGGATTCACTTCCTACGAGCAGTACTTC
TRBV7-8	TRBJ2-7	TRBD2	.	CASSTGLAVYEQYF	TGTGCCAGCAGCACGGGACTAGCGGTCTACGAGCAGTACTTC
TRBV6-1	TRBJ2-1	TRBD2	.	CASSGLAGTNNEQFF	TGTGCCAGCAGTGGACTAGCGGGAACCAACAATGAGCAGTTCTTC
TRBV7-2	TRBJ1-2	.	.	CASSSPARGGYTF	TGTGCCAGCAGCTCCCCCGCAAGGGGTGGCTACACCTTC
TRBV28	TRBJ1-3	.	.	CASGRDVHSGNTIYF	TGTGCCAGCGGGCGGGACGTCCACTCTGGAAACACCATATATTTT
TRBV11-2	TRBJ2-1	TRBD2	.	CASSLSATGLVPNEQFF	TGTGCCAGCAGCTTATCGGCTACGGGACTAGTCCCGAATGAGCAGTTCTTC
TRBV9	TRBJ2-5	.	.	CASSVALNGQETQYF	TGTGCCAGCAGCGTAGCTCTGAACGGTCAAGAGACCCAGTACTTC
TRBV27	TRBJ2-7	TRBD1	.	CASSSTGFEQYF	TGTGCCAGCAGTTCGACAGGGTTCGAGCAGTACTTC
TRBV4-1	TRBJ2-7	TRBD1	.	CASSQGTGFYEQYF	TGCGCCAGCAGCCAAGGGACAGGGTTTTACGAGCAGTACTTC
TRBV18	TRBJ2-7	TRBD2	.	CASSQPWNSGKGEQYF	TGTGCCAGCTCACAGCCCTGGAATAGCGGGAAGGGGGAGCAGTACTTC
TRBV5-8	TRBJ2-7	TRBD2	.	CAQTLAGGPYEQYF	TGTGCCCAGACCCTAGCGGGAGGGCCTTACGAGCAGTACTTC
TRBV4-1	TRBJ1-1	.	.	CASSQAPARGNTEAFF	TGCGCCAGCAGCCAAGCTCCCGCCAGGGGGAACACTGAAGCTTTCTTT
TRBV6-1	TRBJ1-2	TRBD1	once	CASRDRASYGYTF	TGTGCCAGCAGGGACAGGGCGAGCTATGGCTACACCTTC
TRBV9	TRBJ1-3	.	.	CASSVGSQGSRGNTIYF	TGTGCCAGCAGCGTAGGTAGTCAGGGCAGCCGTGGAAACACCATATATTTT
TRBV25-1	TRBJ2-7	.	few	CASSRSEEQYF	TGTGCCAGCAGTCGATCGGAGGAGCAGTACTTC
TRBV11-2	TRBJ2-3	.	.	CASSLDHTYTDTQYF	TGTGCCAGCAGCTTAGATCATACCTACACAGATACGCAGTATTTT
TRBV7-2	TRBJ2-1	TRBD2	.	CASSSWAGGSYNEQFF	TGTGCCAGCAGCTCATGGGCGGGGGGCTCCTACAATGAGCAGTTCTTC
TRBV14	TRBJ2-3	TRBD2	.	CASSFGPGGADTQYF	TGTGCCAGCAGCTTCGGCCCGGGAGGTGCAGATACGCAGTATTTT
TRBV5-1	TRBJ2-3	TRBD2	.	CASSLEASGSTDTQYF	TGCGCCAGCAGCTTGGAGGCTAGCGGGAGTACAGATACGCAGTATTTT
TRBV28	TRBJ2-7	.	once	CASSSVGRDTYEQYF	TGTGCCAGCAGTTCCGTCGGACGGGATACCTACGAGCAGTACTTC
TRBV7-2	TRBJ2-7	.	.	CASSLELGGGYEQYF	TGTGCCAGCAGCTTAGAGTTGGGTGGCGGCTACGAGCAGTACTTC
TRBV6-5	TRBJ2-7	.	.	CASSYDPSQGYEQYF	TGTGCCAGCAGTTACGACCCCAGCCAGGGCTACGAGCAGTACTTC
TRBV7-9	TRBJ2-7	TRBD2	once	CASSLAMASGSDEQYF	TGTGCCAGCAGCTTAGCGATGGCTAGCGGGAGTGACGAGCAGTACTTC
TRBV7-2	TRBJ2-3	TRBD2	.	CASSPGLAGGRGTDTQYF	TGTGCCAGCAGCCCGGGACTAGCGGGAGGCAGGGGCACAGATACGCAGTATTTT
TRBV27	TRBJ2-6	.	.	CASSFEIPRNSGANVLTF	TGTGCCAGCAGTTTCGAGATACCTAGGAACTCTGGGGCCAACGTCCTGACTTTC
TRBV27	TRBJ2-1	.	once	CASSTSSYNEQFF	TGTGCCAGCAGTACAAGCTCCTACAATGAGCAGTTCTTC
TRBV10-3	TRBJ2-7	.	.	CAISDLVYEQYF	TGTGCCATCAGTGATCTTGTCTACGAGCAGTACTTC
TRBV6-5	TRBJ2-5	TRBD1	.	CASSLTGGGETQYF	TGTGCCAGCAGTTTAACAGGGGGCGGAGAGACCCAGTACTTC
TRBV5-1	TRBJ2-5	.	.	CASSLEGVGETQYF	TGCGCCAGCAGCTTGGAAGGGGTGGGAGAGACCCAGTACTTC
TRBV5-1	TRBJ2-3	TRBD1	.	CASSLVIGTGADTQYF	TGCGCCAGCAGCTTGGTAATCGGGACAGGGGCAGATACGCAGTATTTT